These T cell receptor beta chains were read from a single sample in a study of regulatory T cells in long-lasting Graves disease. One entry per CDR3 protein results from TCRdb running MiXCR on the multiplex PCR reads. There are about 440,000 distinct CDR3 sequences in the sample; about 15% occur only once, and roughly 10% lies in the top ten. These sequences were also reported in another study, on T cells in Graves' hyperthyroidism and ophthalmopathy.

This material consisted of peripheral blood mononuclear cells (PBMCs), taken at new diagnosis, from a patient treated with antithyroid drugs. Source of these receptors: a woman aged 25 to 39 with Graves disease. Each CDR3 is given with its conserved first and last residue. D genes are given only for firm matches. Size values are once, few and many counts, or a class for expanded clones, and some rows have none.

d_call,v_call,j_call,clone_size,cdr3_aa,cdr3_nt
-,TRBV10-3,TRBJ1-1,many,CAISERQDEAFF,TGTGCCATCAGTGAAAGACAAGATGAAGCTTTCTTT
-,TRBV15,TRBJ1-5,few,CATSTRRDYRPQHF,TGTGCCACCAGCACCAGACGGGACTATAGGCCCCAGCATTTT
-,TRBV29-1,TRBJ2-4,-,CSVEKGGPKNIQYF,TGCAGCGTTGAGAAGGGAGGACCTAAAAACATTCAGTACTTC
-,TRBV2,TRBJ2-5,many,CASSYDGKPGDGETQYF,TGTGCCAGCAGCTACGACGGGAAACCCGGAGATGGGGAGACCCAGTACTTC
TRBD2,TRBV14,TRBJ2-1,once,CASSQDGLAGESPYEQFF,TGTGCCAGCAGCCAAGATGGGCTAGCGGGAGAATCCCCCTACGAGCAGTTCTTC
-,TRBV15,TRBJ2-1,-,CATSRDRPHSYNEQFF,TGTGCCACCAGCAGAGATCGACCCCACTCCTACAATGAGCAGTTCTTC
-,TRBV6-1,TRBJ2-1,many,CASRAVLEGDEQFF,TGTGCCAGCAGGGCTGTTTTGGAGGGCGACGAGCAGTTCTTC
-,TRBV15,TRBJ2-1,-,CATSGSSGGQYNEQFF,TGTGCCACCAGCGGATCTTCGGGGGGCCAATACAATGAGCAGTTCTTC
-,TRBV7-3,TRBJ1-1,many,CASSLNTVNTEAFF,TGTGCCAGCAGCTTAAACACGGTGAACACTGAAGCTTTCTTT
TRBD1,TRBV28,TRBJ2-7,-,CASSFPGTAYEQYF,TGTGCCAGCAGTTTCCCAGGGACAGCCTACGAGCAGTACTTC
-,TRBV4-1,TRBJ2-3,few,CASSQDWKTDTQYF,TGCGCCAGCAGCCAAGATTGGAAAACAGATACGCAGTATTTT
-,TRBV4-1,TRBJ2-7,-,CASSQVAGPAEDEQYF,TGCGCCAGCAGCCAAGTTGCGGGCCCCGCTGAGGACGAGCAGTACTTC
TRBD1,TRBV29-1,TRBJ1-1,many,CSTRTGGGMNTEAFF,TGCAGCACTAGGACAGGAGGGGGAATGAACACTGAAGCTTTCTTT
TRBD1,TRBV12-3/TRBV12-4,TRBJ2-5,many,CASSPDRVGETQYF,TGTGCCAGCAGTCCTGACAGGGTAGGAGAGACCCAGTACTTC
TRBD1,TRBV6-1,TRBJ2-7,-,CASSPRTFRTGTYEQYF,TGTGCCAGCAGTCCTCGCACCTTTCGGACAGGAACCTACGAGCAGTACTTC
TRBD1,TRBV28,TRBJ2-2,few,CASSSLRRRGFTGELFF,TGTGCCAGCAGTAGTTTAAGGCGCAGGGGGTTCACCGGGGAGCTGTTTTTT
-,TRBV7-8,TRBJ2-1,many,CASSLSGLSRNEQFF,TGTGCCAGCAGCTTATCGGGGTTATCGCGCAATGAGCAGTTCTTC
-,TRBV18,TRBJ2-7,many,CASSPGFSYEQYF,TGTGCCAGCTCACCAGGGTTCTCCTACGAGCAGTACTTC
-,TRBV6-2/TRBV6-3,TRBJ2-2,few,CASSSPWGRVTGELFF,TGTGCCAGCAGTAGTCCCTGGGGACGAGTCACCGGGGAGCTGTTTTTT
TRBD2,TRBV6-1,TRBJ2-2,many,CASSETSGSTGELFF,TGTGCCAGCAGTGAGACTAGCGGGAGCACCGGGGAGCTGTTTTTT
TRBD2,TRBV29-1,TRBJ2-2,few,CSVDGDYGTGELFF,TGCAGCGTTGATGGGGACTATGGCACCGGGGAGCTGTTTTTT
-,TRBV12-3/TRBV12-4,TRBJ1-1,many,CASSFVRGDTEAFF,TGTGCCAGCAGTTTCGTGAGAGGGGACACTGAAGCTTTCTTT
-,TRBV5-1,TRBJ2-7,few,CASSLATDYEQYF,TGCGCCAGCAGCTTGGCGACAGACTACGAGCAGTACTTC
TRBD1,TRBV27,TRBJ2-2,many,CASSGPGQVNTGELFF,TGTGCCAGCAGTGGACCGGGACAGGTGAACACCGGGGAGCTGTTTTTT
-,TRBV30,TRBJ1-5,many,CAWSPRRGQPQHF,TGTGCCTGGAGTCCCAGGCGGGGTCAGCCCCAGCATTTT
TRBD2,TRBV15,TRBJ2-3,many,CATSRGGRADTQYF,TGTGCCACCAGCAGAGGCGGGAGGGCAGATACGCAGTATTTT
-,TRBV27,TRBJ2-6,few,CASSLPTAGRTGANVLTF,TGTGCCAGCAGCTTACCCACGGCCGGCAGGACTGGGGCCAACGTCCTGACTTTC
-,TRBV15,TRBJ1-1,many,CATSKARNLGAFF,TGTGCCACCAGCAAGGCCCGCAACCTTGGAGCTTTCTTT
-,TRBV28,TRBJ2-5,few,CASSVLPQGIQETQYF,TGTGCCAGCAGTGTCCTTCCACAGGGTATACAAGAGACCCAGTACTTC
-,TRBV28,TRBJ1-1,many,CASSTDLGADTEAFF,TGTGCCAGCAGTACAGACCTTGGGGCTGACACTGAAGCTTTCTTT
TRBD2,TRBV3-1,TRBJ2-3,many,CASSQRLAGSTDTQYF,TGTGCCAGCAGCCAACGACTAGCGGGAAGCACAGATACGCAGTATTTT
TRBD1,TRBV5-6,TRBJ2-7,few,CASSASFGQVYEQYF,TGTGCCAGCAGCGCCTCCTTCGGACAGGTCTACGAGCAGTACTTC
-,TRBV6-1,TRBJ2-7,many,CASSEQETGPNPGWDSLWEQYF,TGTGCCAGCAGTGAGCAGGAGACGGGTCCCAATCCCGGGTGGGACTCCCTCTGGGAGCAGTACTTC
TRBD1,TRBV6-1,TRBJ2-2,-,CASTTGASGTGELFF,TGTGCCAGCACCACAGGGGCGTCGGGCACCGGGGAGCTGTTTTTT
-,TRBV27,TRBJ2-3,few,CASSIADTDTQYF,TGTGCCAGCAGTATAGCTGACACAGATACGCAGTATTTT
-,TRBV6-1,TRBJ2-7,-,CASSKILASYEQYF,TGTGCCAGCAGTAAGATACTAGCCTCCTACGAGCAGTACTTC
TRBD2,TRBV7-9,TRBJ2-5,few,CASLGSGSPQETQYF,TGTGCCAGCCTAGGTAGCGGGTCCCCTCAAGAGACCCAGTACTTC
-,TRBV7-2,TRBJ2-3,many,CASSRIAAQGTDTQYF,TGTGCCAGCAGCCGTATAGCGGCCCAGGGCACAGATACGCAGTATTTT
TRBD2,TRBV6-2/TRBV6-3,TRBJ2-7,many,CASRGRREALYEQYF,TGTGCCAGCAGAGGCCGGCGGGAGGCCCTCTACGAGCAGTACTTC
TRBD1,TRBV15,TRBJ2-7,many,CATSRGQGKDEQYF,TGTGCCACCAGCAGGGGACAGGGGAAGGACGAGCAGTACTTC
TRBD2,TRBV20-1,TRBJ2-2,many,CSATLAGGDTGELFF,TGCAGTGCTACTCTAGCGGGAGGGGACACCGGGGAGCTGTTTTTT
-,TRBV7-2,TRBJ1-1,-,CASSFSRIPMNTEAFF,TGTGCCAGCAGCTTTAGCAGGATACCTATGAACACTGAAGCTTTCTTT